This TCR beta chain was captured in a study of blood T cell repertoires in COVID-19. As for the study in general: The United States, Italy and Spain supplied acute and convalescent COVID-19 samples.

Cohort 3 recovery required two negative PCRs, clearance, or symptom resolution. As originally analysed: Using reference gene primer amplification, nucleated cell counts were estimated. Libraries were prepared by immunoSEQ multiplex PCR; TCRdb keeps only in-frame clonotypes and omits some of them. The DNA was the basis for D and trimming; V, J and clone size are from that table. The repertoire consists of around 250,000 clones, with approximately 84% occurring once and the leading ten covering 14% to 15%. CDR1 is SGDLS and CDR2 is YYNGEE in the germline V gene. The V and J ends lost 3 bases and 6 bases respectively, with 18 bases between them. This CDR3 is 15 amino acids long.

This receptor was taken from a man between 35 and 55 years old who had recovered from COVID-19. The J gene is TRBJ1-2, the V gene TRBV9; the D gene is possibly TRBD1 (5 bases). The sequencing input was PBMCs or T cells enriched from blood (not recorded which). In nucleotides, the CDR3 is TGTGCCAGCAGCGGGTTATTTACGGGGGGGGATGGCTACACCTTC. Its protein is CASSGLFTGGDGYTF.